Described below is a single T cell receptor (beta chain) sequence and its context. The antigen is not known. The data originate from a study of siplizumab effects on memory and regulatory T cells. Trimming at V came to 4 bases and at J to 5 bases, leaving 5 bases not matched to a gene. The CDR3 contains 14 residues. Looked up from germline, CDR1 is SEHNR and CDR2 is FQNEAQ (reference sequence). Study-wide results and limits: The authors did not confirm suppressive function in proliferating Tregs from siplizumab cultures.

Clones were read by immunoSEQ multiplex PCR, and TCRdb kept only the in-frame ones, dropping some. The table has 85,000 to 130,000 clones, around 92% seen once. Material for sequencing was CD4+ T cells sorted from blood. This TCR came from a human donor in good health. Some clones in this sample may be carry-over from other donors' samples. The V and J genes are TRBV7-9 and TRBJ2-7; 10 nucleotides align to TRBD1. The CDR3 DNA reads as TGTGCCAGCAGCTCCCGGGACAGGGGCAACGAGCAGTACTTC. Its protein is CASSSRDRGNEQYF.